One and the same sample provided the 9 T cell receptor beta chains below, sequenced in a study of radiotherapy plus CTLA-4 blockade in lung cancer. Data came from immunoSEQ multiplex PCR; TCRdb stores just in-frame clones and leaves some out. The data hold about 45,000 clones, with less than 85% observed a single time. This sample comprised peripheral blood, obtained from a patient treated with radiotherapy plus ipilimumab. The origin of the receptors is a human donor with non-small cell lung cancer who had stable disease on radiotherapy plus ipilimumab.

CDR3 coding DNA: TGTGCCAGCAGCTTGGTGCAGGATGAGCAGTTCTTC. Translation gives CASSLVQDEQFF. V usage is TRBV5-6 and J usage is TRBJ2-1; D remains unclear. Deletions cut 0 bases from V and 8 bases from J, with 6 bases between. The CDR3 extends over 12 amino acids. Germline CDR1 reads SGHDT; CDR2 reads YYEEEE.

The chain uses TRBV5-1 and TRBJ2-3; 8 bases line up with TRBD1. This CDR3 contains 16 residues. Germline CDR1 SGHRS, CDR2 YFSETQ. The V and J ends lost 0 bases and 3 bases, in that order; junction bases with no gene match: 6. The CDR3 DNA reads as TGCGCCAGCAGCTTGGGAGGGGGGACAGGTACAGATACGCAGTATTTT. Translated: CASSLGGGTGTDTQYF.

The chain has TRBV5-4 and TRBJ2-5; 8 bases align to TRBD1. This CDR3 is 13 amino acids long. The ends lost 3 bases at V and 3 bases at J; junction bases unmatched: 1. Per the germline V gene, CDR1 is SGHNT and CDR2 is YYREEE (reference sequence). CDR3 coding DNA: TGTGCCAGCAGCTCGGACAGGGAAGAGACCCAGTACTTC. Translation: CASSSDREETQYF.

The genes are TRBV5-1 and TRBJ2-7; 11 bases are shared with TRBD2. Germline assignment: CDR1 SGHRS and CDR2 YFSETQ. This CDR3 has 14 amino acids. The trim removed 4 bases at V and 5 bases at J, leaving 5 bases unmatched. CDR3 sequence: CASSTTSGGNEQYF. In nucleotides, the CDR3 is TGCGCCAGCAGCACCACTAGCGGGGGAAACGAGCAGTACTTC. Variable domain in full (rest from reference TRBV5-1 and TRBJ2-7): KAGVTQTPRYLIKTRGQQVTLSCSPISGHRSVSWYQQTPGQGLQFLFEYFSETQRNKGNFPGRFSGRQFSNSRSEMNVSTLELGDSALYLCASSTTSGGNEQYFGPGTRLTVT.

The chain is built from TRBV6-5 and TRBJ1-1; D might be TRBD1 (5 bases). The CDR3 length is 13 residues. In germline, CDR1 is MNHEY, CDR2 SVGAGI. V shed 6 bases and J shed 3 bases, with 11 bases lying between them. This CDR3 is CASRRGGYTEAFF. The DNA of the CDR3 is TGTGCCAGCAGAAGGGGAGGGTACACTGAAGCTTTCTTT.

The chain has TRBV10-3 and TRBJ2-2; no reliable D call. This CDR3 has 15 amino acids. CDR1 and CDR2 from the germline V gene are ENHRY and SYGVKD. V dropped 2 bases and J dropped 0 bases, with 7 bases sitting between them. CDR3 DNA: TGTGCCATCAGTGAGAGTGGCGCGAACACCGGGGAGCTGTTTTTT. This translates into CAISESGANTGELFF.

This clone appeared once. The V gene is TRBV9, the J gene TRBJ1-3; perhaps TRBD1 as D (5 bases). There are 15 residues in the CDR3. In germline, CDR1 is SGDLS, CDR2 YYNGEE. Trimming took 0 bases from V and 0 from J, leaving 7 bases between them. CDR3 DNA sequence: TGTGCCAGCAGCGTAGAGGGACTCTCTGGAAACACCATATATTTT. Its translation is CASSVEGLSGNTIYF. Together with reference TRBV9 and TRBJ1-3, the CDR3 gives the full variable domain: DSGVTQTPKHLITATGQRVTLRCSPRSGDLSVYWYQQSLDQGLQFLIQYYNGEERAKGNILERFSAQQFPDLHSELNLSSLELGDSALYFCASSVEGLSGNTIYFGEGSWLTVV.

This rearrangement joins TRBV27 to TRBJ2-5; tentative D call: TRBD2 (6 bases). CDR1 MNHEY and CDR2 SMNVEV come from the germline V gene (reference sequence). Trimming took 4 bases from V and 5 from J, leaving 26 bases between them. The CDR3 spans 18 residues. The CDR3 protein is CASSSLGLGGAGLETQYF. Here the CDR3 DNA reads TGTGCCAGCAGTTCCCTGGGCCTGGGGGGTGCAGGTCTTGAGACCCAGTACTTC.

This chain connects TRBV5-1 to TRBJ1-2, with D maybe TRBD1 (5 bases). The CDR3 loop spans 14 amino acids. Trimming removed 0 bases at V and 5 bases at J, with 11 bases between. Germline assignment: CDR1 SGHRS and CDR2 YFSETQ. For the CDR3, the DNA is TGCGCCAGCAGCTTGGGACAGACTTTTTATGGCTACACCTTC. Protein product: CASSLGQTFYGYTF.